These 20 T cell receptor beta chains share one sample of origin, sequenced in a study of CDR3 diversity in severe acne. TCRdb itself ran the PCR reads through MiXCR, one entry per CDR3 protein. Of about 85,000 distinct CDR3 sequences detected, 45% to 50% appear once; the ten largest clones hold about 9.5%. The sequencing input was blood. The receptor source for this set is a male donor in good health, serving as a control.

This chain connects TRBV27 to TRBJ1-5; 7 nucleotides agree with TRBD1. CDR3 length equals 15 residues. V shed 6 bases, J shed 0 bases, and the junction held 5 bases outside the gene matches. CDR1 and CDR2 from the germline V gene are MNHEY and SMNVEV (reference sequence). This CDR3 is CASRIQGYSNQPQHF. As DNA, the CDR3 is TGTGCCAGCAGAATACAGGGGTATAGCAATCAGCCCCAGCATTTT.

This clonotype has only a few counts. This sequence joins TRBV2 and TRBJ1-1, with D possibly being TRBD1 (5 bases). V was trimmed by 1 base and J by 5 bases, leaving 8 bases between them. The CDR3 consists of 13 residues. Germline V gives CDR1 SNHLY, CDR2 FYNNEI. Here the CDR3 reads CASSEEGMTEAFF. In DNA form, the CDR3 reads TGTGCCAGCAGTGAAGAGGGGATGACTGAAGCTTTCTTT.

This clonotype was detected many times. The V gene is TRBV20-1, the J gene TRBJ1-4; D is undetermined. The CDR3 spans 13 residues. The V end was cut by 6 bases, the J end by 4 bases, with 12 bases between. Looked up from germline, CDR1 is DFQATT and CDR2 is SNEGSKA (reference sequence). CDR3: CSARGPYNEKLFF. The CDR3 nucleotides are TGCAGTGCCCGAGGGCCTTATAATGAAAAACTGTTTTTT.

This clonotype occurred once. The rearrangement joins TRBV19 to TRBJ1-1; D is uncertain. The length of the CDR3 is 16 residues. In germline, CDR1 is LNHDA, CDR2 SQIVND (reference sequence). Trimming took off 3 bases at V and 1 base at J, with 15 bases between the two ends. The CDR3 protein is CASSILMGLGNTEAFF. Here the CDR3 DNA reads TGTGCCAGTAGTATCCTGATGGGTTTGGGGAACACTGAAGCTTTCTTT.

This sequence joins TRBV18 and TRBJ2-5; 7 nucleotides match TRBD2. The J call may be mistaken, given a closer DNA end match to TRBJ2-7. The CDR3 length is 15 residues. Germline-derived CDR1 and CDR2 are KGHSH and LQKENI. CDR3 loop: CASSPLGGVPYEQYF. The CDR3, as DNA: TGTGCCAGCTCACCATTGGGAGGGGTTCCCTACGAGCAGTACTTC.

V is TRBV12-3 or TRBV12-4 and J is TRBJ1-3; weak D call: TRBD1 (6 bases). The CDR3 runs 20 residues. Trimming removed 5 bases from V and 3 bases from J, with 29 bases in between. In DNA form, the CDR3 reads TGTGCCAGCAGTCCTCCGTCCCGGGACAAATATTTAGGCAGTGGAAACACCATATATTTT. As protein: CASSPPSRDKYLGSGNTIYF.

V usage is TRBV10-3 and J usage is TRBJ2-7; tentative D call: TRBD1 (5 bases). Trimming pared 2 bases from V and 6 bases from J, leaving 17 bases between. Germline V gene lookup returns CDR1 ENHRY and CDR2 SYGVKD. The CDR3 is 15 amino acids. The CDR3 protein is CAISEGGAIESEQYF. Written as DNA, the CDR3 is TGTGCCATCAGTGAGGGTGGGGCCATCGAGTCCGAGCAGTACTTC.

This clonotype was counted ten times or more. The V gene is TRBV24-1, the J gene TRBJ2-5; maybe TRBD2 (5 bases). There are 15 residues in the CDR3. CDR1 and CDR2 (germline): KGHDR, SFDVKD. The germline V and J ends were trimmed by 1 base and 4 bases, with 12 bases remaining between them. CDR3 bases: TGTGCCACCAGTGATTTTTTGGGAAGCGGAGAGACCCAGTACTTC. Protein sequence: CATSDFLGSGETQYF.

This clonotype was seen at least ten times. J is TRBJ2-2 and V is TRBV13, with D uncertain. Germline values: CDR1 PRHDT, CDR2 FYEKMQ (reference sequence). The CDR3 totals 14 residues. The V end was cut by 7 bases, the J end by 3 bases, with 12 bases between. CDR3 bases: TGTGCCAGCACGGCCGGAATTTACACCGGGGAGCTGTTTTTT. This encodes CASTAGIYTGELFF.

Comments on this clonotype: Because the CDR3's place on the DNA is in doubt, the DNA is left out and the CDR3 is given as listed by TCRdb. V usage is TRBV9 and J usage is TRBJ1-4; the listed D gene, TRBD1, was not tested against the DNA. Germline V CDR1 and CDR2: SGDLS, YYNGEE. The CDR3 totals 18 residues, both ends included. The CDR3 is CASSGRDRAVLLMKNCFF.

This clonotype was seen a few times. The V and J genes are TRBV6-1 and TRBJ1-2; 12 nucleotides line up with TRBD1. After removal of 3 bases from V and 7 bases from J, the junction contained 9 bases not matched to a gene. The V gene's germline CDR1 is MNHNS and CDR2 SASEGT. The CDR3 totals 16 residues. The CDR3 spells CASSEGQGATIGGYTF. For the CDR3, the DNA is TGTGCCAGCAGTGAGGGACAGGGGGCAACAATCGGTGGCTACACCTTC.

The chain links TRBV12-5 to TRBJ1-3; no clear D gene. Looked up from germline, CDR1 is LGHNT and CDR2 is FRNRAP. CDR3 length: 14 residues. The V end lost 6 bases, the J end lost 4 bases, and 13 bases lay between the germline ends. This chain's CDR3 is CASGRISGGNTIYF. As DNA, the CDR3 is TGTGCTAGTGGCCGCATCTCGGGGGGAAACACCATATATTTT.

This clonotype appeared many times. The rearrangement joins TRBV6-5 to TRBJ2-1, with D maybe TRBD1 (7 bases). CDR1 is MNHEY, CDR2 SVGAGI, per germline. V was trimmed by 6 bases and J by 8 bases, leaving 17 bases between them. This CDR3 has 14 residues. The CDR3 here is CASRWRGREDEQFF. The CDR3 region has the DNA TGTGCCAGCAGGTGGAGGGGGCGCGAAGATGAGCAGTTCTTC.

This clonotype was seen a handful of times. This chain uses TRBV29-1 with TRBJ2-5, with 7 positions matching TRBD1. The CDR3 is 14 residues long. J was trimmed by 5 bases and V by 0 bases; bases with no gene match: 6. Germline V CDR1 and CDR2: SQVTM, ANQGSEA. CDR3 amino acids: CSVEDRRQGETQYF. CDR3 bases: TGCAGCGTTGAAGATCGGCGACAGGGTGAGACCCAGTACTTC.

The V gene is TRBV7-8, the J gene TRBJ1-3, with TRBD1 matching 9 bases. CDR1 and CDR2 from the germline V gene are SGHVS and FQNEAQ. The ends lost 1 base at V and 3 bases at J; junction bases unmatched: 7. The CDR3 runs 17 residues. The CDR3 coding sequence is TGTGCCAGCAGCTTAGGGTCCGGGACAGGGTATGGAAACACCATATATTTT. Protein sequence: CASSLGSGTGYGNTIYF.

This clonotype showed up many times. The V gene is TRBV2, the J gene TRBJ1-1, with D maybe TRBD1 (6 bases). The CDR3 consists of 14 residues. Deletions cut 4 bases from V and 1 base from J, with 10 bases between. Germline-derived CDR1 and CDR2 are SNHLY and FYNNEI. CDR3 in amino acids: CASSVRDKNTEAFF. For the CDR3, the DNA is TGTGCCAGCAGTGTAAGGGACAAGAACACTGAAGCTTTCTTT.

This clonotype was observed many times. The J gene is TRBJ1-4, the V gene TRBV2; no clear D. This CDR3 is built from 13 residues. With 6 bases removed from V and 5 bases from J, the gap between germline ends came to 10 bases. Germline V gene data show CDR1 as SNHLY and CDR2 as FYNNEI. This chain's CDR3 is CASSRQDNEKLFF. In DNA form, the CDR3 reads TGTGCCAGCAGCCGCCAGGACAATGAAAAACTGTTTTTT.

As to this clonotype: A much more abundant neighbour one base away suggests this may be a read error. The chain is built from TRBV10-3 and TRBJ1-4, with 7 bases aligning to TRBD1. Looked up from germline, CDR1 is ENHRY and CDR2 is SYGVKD. J was trimmed by 6 bases and V by 8 bases; bases with no gene match: 6. This CDR3 is built from 13 residues. CDR3 in amino acids: CAIGYGTDEKLFF. CDR3 coding DNA: TGTGCCATCGGATACGGGACAGATGAAAAACTGTTTTTT.

V is TRBV7-2 and J is TRBJ2-7; TRBD1 matches at 9 bases. The closer fit of TRBJ2-1 to the DNA end suggests the J call may be wrong. This CDR3 has 15 residues. Germline values: CDR1 SGHTA, CDR2 FQGNSA. CDR3 in amino acids: CASSWDREHYNEQFF. CDR3 DNA sequence: TGTGCCAGCAGCTGGGACAGGGAGCACTACAATGAGCAGTTCTTC.

The rearrangement joins TRBV10-2 to TRBJ2-2; 12 bases fit TRBD2. This CDR3 has 16 amino acids. Germline V lookup: CDR1 WSHSY, CDR2 SAAADI. The V segment lost 4 bases and the J segment 1 base; nucleotides outside the gene matches: 1. CDR3 bases: TGCGCCAGCAGTGGGGGACTAGCGGGGAACACCGGGGAGCTGTTTTTT. It is translated as CASSGGLAGNTGELFF.